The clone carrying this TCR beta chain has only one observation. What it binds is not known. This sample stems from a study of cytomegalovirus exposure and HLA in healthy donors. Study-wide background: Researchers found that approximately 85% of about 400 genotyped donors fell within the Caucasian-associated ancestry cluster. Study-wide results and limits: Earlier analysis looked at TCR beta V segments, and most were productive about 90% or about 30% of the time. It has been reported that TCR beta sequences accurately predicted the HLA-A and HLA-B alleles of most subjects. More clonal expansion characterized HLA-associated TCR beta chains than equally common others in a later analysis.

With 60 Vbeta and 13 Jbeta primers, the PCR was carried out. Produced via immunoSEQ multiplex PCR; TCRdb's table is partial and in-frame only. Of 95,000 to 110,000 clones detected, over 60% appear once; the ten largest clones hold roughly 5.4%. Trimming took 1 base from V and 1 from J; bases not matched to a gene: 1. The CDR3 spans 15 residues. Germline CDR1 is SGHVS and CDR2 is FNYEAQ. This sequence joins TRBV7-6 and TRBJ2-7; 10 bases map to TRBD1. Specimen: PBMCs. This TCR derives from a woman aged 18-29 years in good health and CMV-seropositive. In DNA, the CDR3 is TGTGCCAGCAGCTTAGGGGACAGGGGTTCCTACGAGCAGTACTTC. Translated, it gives CASSLGDRGSYEQYF.